This T cell receptor beta chain is from a study of blood T cell repertoires in COVID-19. The wider study: Donors in the United States, Italy and Spain gave samples during acute or convalescent COVID-19. T cells, B-cell-depleted T cells, or PBMCs provided the cDNA or gDNA that served as material.

Trimming took 6 bases from V and 7 from J; bases not matched to a gene: 10. The CDR3 totals 16 residues. Germline V gives CDR1 SGHRS, CDR2 YFSETQ. Per the original data handling: Reference gene primer amplification yielded estimated nucleated cell counts. Profiling relied on immunoSEQ multiplex PCR, and the TCRdb table lists in-frame clones only, not all of them. V and J calls and clone size follow that table, whereas D and trimming were derived from the DNA. The sample consists of about 170,000 clones, around 74% of them appearing once. The V gene is TRBV5-1, the J gene TRBJ1-4, with TRBD1 matching 12 bases. The material sequenced was peripheral blood. The sequence was obtained from a woman aged 80 or over with acute or convalescent COVID-19. The CDR3 bases are TGCGCCAGCACAATCGCCGGGACAGGGGGCTTTGAAAAACTGTTTTTT. It translates to CASTIAGTGGFEKLFF.